The T cell receptor (beta chain) under discussion was sequenced for a study of cytomegalovirus exposure and HLA in healthy donors. General study findings and limits: It was reported that the classifier diagnosed cytomegalovirus status with high specificity and sensitivity in both the original and validation cohorts. Later analysis showed TCR association rates varying by HLA locus, highest for DRB1 and lowest for HLA-C.

PCR used 60 Vbeta primers and 13 Jbeta primers. Authors' data handling: In a later analysis, the count reached 76 million or so unique TCR beta chains, with 10 million to 11 million shared. The assay was immunoSEQ multiplex PCR, and TCRdb's table has in-frame clones only and misses some. V, J and clone size were drawn from that table, and D and trimming were deduced from the DNA. The sample yields roughly 150,000 clones, 64% seen once. Only a few counts were recorded for this clone. The antigen is not known. Trimming pared 3 bases from V and 7 bases from J, leaving 14 bases between. This CDR3 has 14 amino acids. Germline V gene sequence: CDR1 SGHRS, CDR2 YFSETQ.

The receptor comes from a woman aged 30 to 39 in good health and CMV-seropositive. Sequences were obtained from PBMCs. The rearrangement uses TRBV5-1 and TRBJ2-1; no firm D call. The CDR3 is CASSSDSAGNEQFF. CDR3 nucleotide sequence: TGCGCCAGCAGCTCCGACTCCGCTGGGAATGAGCAGTTCTTC.